The entry below gives a single T cell receptor beta chain sequence along with its context. The antigen it binds to is not known. The input lacks base qualities; no much larger clone sits a single base away. According to the study, the label for this sample's time point signals: pretreatment peripheral blood. The cohort comprised approximately 30 patients with locally advanced or metastatic urothelial carcinoma treated at Memorial Sloan Kettering on a trial protocol. Peripheral blood mononuclear cells were collected pretreatment and during treatment, with between 1 and 8 total time points obtained per patient. The Qiagen DNeasy Blood extraction kit was used to purify genomic DNA from total PBMCs and tumor samples. PBMCs were collected pretreatment and during treatment and were isolated and stored as previously described. Each PCR received spiked-in synthetic TCR analog templates so that absolute template abundance could be estimated from read counts. TCRbeta CDR3 regions were amplified from genomic DNA with bias-controlled V and J gene primers using the immunoSEQ assay. Sequencing of rearranged TCRbeta segments was done at approximately 20X coverage. Per the authors' processing: Sequencing errors were corrected by clustering, and CDR3s were annotated against IMGT so that V, D and J genes could be assigned. Downstream analyses used only productive TCRbeta rearrangements and left out out-of-frame or stop-codon sequences. Clonality was calculated as one minus the Shannon entropy normalized by the log of the number of unique productive sequences. Fisher's exact test with Benjamini-Hochberg correction, using a cutoff of adjusted p below 0.01, was how clones that differed between time points or between blood and tumor were identified. The immuneACCESS repertoire file appears here via TCRdb, limited to in-frame rearrangements. These files lack a portion of the clones; in checked studies, under half of the deficit traces to unresolved V genes, and the cause of the others is not known. That table is the source of V, J and clone size, and D and trimming were worked out from the DNA. The sample contains some 63,000 clones, roughly 76% of them found a single time. The biggest ten clones account for around 5.4% of the sample.

Trimming costs V 9 bases and J 1 base, and their ends lie 18 bases apart. Based on the germline V gene, the CDR1 and CDR2 sequences are ENHRY and SYGVKD. Including cysteine and phenylalanine, the CDR3 has 15 amino acids. Of all the DNA, just the CDR3 is kept, 45 bases in frame from base 1. This specimen belongs to a study of PD-L1 blockade in urothelial cancer listed by TCRdb under 2017. For the study in its entirety: All patients started therapy in about 2014 and received atezolizumab 1,200 mg intravenously every 3 weeks. Whole exome sequencing and RNA sequencing of pretreatment tumors were performed alongside TCR sequencing in the same patients. About 90% of the roughly 30 patients were identified as males with urothelial cancer of bladder origin, and a prior smoking history was reported by 18 of 29 patients. Over 28 patients had pretreatment blood TCR-seq, about 24 had at least one posttreatment blood collection, and about 24 had tumor TCR-seq. Pretreatment tumor samples, along with matched peripheral blood collected serially before and after atezolizumab treatment, underwent TCR sequencing. An exploratory multi-omic analysis was conducted of the somatic, immune and clinical correlates of response to PD-L1 blockade with atezolizumab in urothelial cancer. Blood samples gave a median of 141,255 T cells and 82,636 unique TCRs, with a median clonality of about 0.078. Blood samples were analyzed at two time points: 3 weeks after treatment start (second dose) and 6 weeks after treatment start. An ECOG performance status of 0 or 1 was recorded for the patients, and 0 to 3 prior chemotherapy regimens had been received by the patients. Durable clinical benefit meant progression-free survival longer than 6 months, and TCR features were also tested against progression-free and overall survival. Nine patients reached durable clinical benefit, while 20 patients did not. What the work shows at the level of the full study, not this receptor alone: Greater expansion of tumor-associated TCR clones in peripheral blood 3 weeks after the start of treatment was observed in patients with durable benefit (n of about 21, p = 0.022). A pretreatment peripheral blood TCR clonality below the median was linked to improved progression-free and overall survival. Because the sample size was small (n = 29) and many of the analyses were exploratory, the results are meant to be hypothesis-generating.

The input for sequencing was PBMCs, taken around atezolizumab (anti-PD-L1) treatment. The chain is made from TRBV10-3 and TRBJ2-5; the D gene is perhaps TRBD1, from 5 matching bases. This clonotype originated in a man between 65 and 85 years old with urothelial cancer. The CDR3 sequence is CAIKASGQGQETQYF. The DNA is TGTGCCATAAAGGCCTCGGGCCAGGGCCAAGAGACCCAGTACTTC.